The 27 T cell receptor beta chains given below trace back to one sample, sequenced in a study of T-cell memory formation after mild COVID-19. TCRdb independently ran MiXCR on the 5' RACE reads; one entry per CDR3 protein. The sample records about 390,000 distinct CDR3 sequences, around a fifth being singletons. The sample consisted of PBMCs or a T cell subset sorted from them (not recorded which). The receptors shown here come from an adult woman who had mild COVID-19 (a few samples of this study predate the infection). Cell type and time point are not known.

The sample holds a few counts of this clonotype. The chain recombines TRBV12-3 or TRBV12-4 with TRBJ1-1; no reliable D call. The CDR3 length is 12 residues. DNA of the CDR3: TGTGCGACCGGGGAGGGATACGCTGAAGCTTTCTTT. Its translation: CATGEGYAEAFF.

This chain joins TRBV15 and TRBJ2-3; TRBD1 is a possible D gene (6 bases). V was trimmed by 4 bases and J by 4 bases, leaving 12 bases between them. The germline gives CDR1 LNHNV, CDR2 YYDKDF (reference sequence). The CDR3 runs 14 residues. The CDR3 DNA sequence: TGTGCCACCAGCACTGCAGGGGTGGCAGATACGCAGTATTTT. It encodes CATSTAGVADTQYF. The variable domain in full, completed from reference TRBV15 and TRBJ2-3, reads DAMVIQNPRYQVTQFGKPVTLSCSQTLNHNVMYWYQQKSSQAPKLLFHYYDKDFNNEADTPDNFQSRRPNTSFCFLDIRSPGLGDTAMYLCATSTAGVADTQYFGPGTRLTVL.

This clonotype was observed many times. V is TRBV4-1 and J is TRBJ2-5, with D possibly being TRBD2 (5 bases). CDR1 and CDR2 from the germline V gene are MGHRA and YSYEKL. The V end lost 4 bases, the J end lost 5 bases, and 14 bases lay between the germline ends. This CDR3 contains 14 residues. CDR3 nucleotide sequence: TGCGCCAGCAGCCCCGGGGTAGCGCGGGAGACCCAGTACTTC. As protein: CASSPGVARETQYF.

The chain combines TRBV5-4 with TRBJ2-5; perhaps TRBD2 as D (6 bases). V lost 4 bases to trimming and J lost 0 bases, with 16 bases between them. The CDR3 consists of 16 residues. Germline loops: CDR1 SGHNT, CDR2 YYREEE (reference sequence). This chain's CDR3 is CASSGGAGHHQETQYF. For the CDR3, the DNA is TGTGCCAGCAGCGGAGGGGCAGGCCATCACCAAGAGACCCAGTACTTC.

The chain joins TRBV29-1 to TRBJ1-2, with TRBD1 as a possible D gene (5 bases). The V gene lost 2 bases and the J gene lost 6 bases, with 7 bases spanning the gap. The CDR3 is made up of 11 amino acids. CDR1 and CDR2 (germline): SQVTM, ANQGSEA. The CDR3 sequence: CSVERGDGYTF. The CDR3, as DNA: TGCAGCGTTGAACGGGGGGATGGCTACACCTTC.

Here the CDR3 reads CASSLVTSFGDIQYF. The CDR3 DNA reads as TGTGCCAGCAGCTTGGTGACCTCATTTGGTGACATTCAGTACTTC. J is TRBJ2-4 and V is TRBV5-4; D is unclear. This CDR3 region has 15 residues. V was pared by 0 bases and J by 8 bases, with 15 bases between. Germline-derived CDR1 and CDR2 are SGHNT and YYREEE (reference sequence).

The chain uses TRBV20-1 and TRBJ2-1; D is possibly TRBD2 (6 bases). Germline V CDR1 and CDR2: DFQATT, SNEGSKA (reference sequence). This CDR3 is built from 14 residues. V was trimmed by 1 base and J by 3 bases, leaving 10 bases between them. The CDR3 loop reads CSARVIAVYNEQFF. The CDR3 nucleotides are TGCAGTGCTAGAGTAATAGCGGTCTACAATGAGCAGTTCTTC.

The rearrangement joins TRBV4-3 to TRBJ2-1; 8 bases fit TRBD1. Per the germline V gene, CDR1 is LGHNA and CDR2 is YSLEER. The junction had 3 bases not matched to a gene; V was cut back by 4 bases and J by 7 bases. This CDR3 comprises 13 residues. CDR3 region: CASSRDRTNEQFF. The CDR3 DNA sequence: TGCGCCAGCAGCCGGGACAGGACTAATGAGCAGTTCTTC.

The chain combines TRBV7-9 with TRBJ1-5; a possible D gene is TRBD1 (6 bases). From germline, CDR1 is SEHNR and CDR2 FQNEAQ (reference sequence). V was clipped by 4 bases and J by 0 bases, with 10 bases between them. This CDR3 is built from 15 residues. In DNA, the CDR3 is TGTGCCAGCAGCTGGGGGGCTCTTAGCAATCAGCCCCAGCATTTT. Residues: CASSWGALSNQPQHF.

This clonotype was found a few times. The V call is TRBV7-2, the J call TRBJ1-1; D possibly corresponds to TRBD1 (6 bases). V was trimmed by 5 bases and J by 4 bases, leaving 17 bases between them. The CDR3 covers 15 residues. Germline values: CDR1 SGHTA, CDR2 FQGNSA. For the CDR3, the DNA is TGTGCCAGCAGCCTGCTACAGGGAAGGACCACTGAAGCTTTCTTT. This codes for CASSLLQGRTTEAFF.

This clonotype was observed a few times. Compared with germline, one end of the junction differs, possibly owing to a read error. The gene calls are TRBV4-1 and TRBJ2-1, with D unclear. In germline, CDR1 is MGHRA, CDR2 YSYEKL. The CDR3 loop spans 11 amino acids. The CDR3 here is CASSQGFDRLF. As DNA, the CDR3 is TGCGCCAGCAGCCAGGGCTTCGATAGGCTCTTC.

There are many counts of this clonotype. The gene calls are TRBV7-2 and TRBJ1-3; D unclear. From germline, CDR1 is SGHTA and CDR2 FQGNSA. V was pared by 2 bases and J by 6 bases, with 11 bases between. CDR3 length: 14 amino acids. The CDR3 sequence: CASSLRGSQNTIYF. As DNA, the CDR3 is TGTGCCAGCAGCTTACGAGGGTCTCAAAACACCATATATTTT.

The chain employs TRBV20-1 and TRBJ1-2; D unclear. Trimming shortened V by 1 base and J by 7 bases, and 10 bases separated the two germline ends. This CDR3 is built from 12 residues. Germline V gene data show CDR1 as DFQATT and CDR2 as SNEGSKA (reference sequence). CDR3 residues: CSARVTAIGYTF. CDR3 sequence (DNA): TGCAGTGCTAGAGTTACAGCAATTGGCTACACCTTC.

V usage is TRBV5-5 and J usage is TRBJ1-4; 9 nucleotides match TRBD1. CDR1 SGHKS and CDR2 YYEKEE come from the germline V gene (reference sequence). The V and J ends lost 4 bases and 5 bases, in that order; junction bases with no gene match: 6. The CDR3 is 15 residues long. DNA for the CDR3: TGTGCCAGCAGCCGAACAGGGGGCAGAAATGAAAAACTGTTTTTT. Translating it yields CASSRTGGRNEKLFF.

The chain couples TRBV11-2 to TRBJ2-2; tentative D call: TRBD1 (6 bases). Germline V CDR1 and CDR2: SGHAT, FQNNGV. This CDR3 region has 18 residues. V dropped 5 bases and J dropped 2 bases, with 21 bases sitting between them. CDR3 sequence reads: CASSPYRVQGQNTGELFF. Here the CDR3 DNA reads TGTGCCAGCAGCCCATATCGAGTTCAGGGGCAAAACACCGGGGAGCTGTTTTTT.

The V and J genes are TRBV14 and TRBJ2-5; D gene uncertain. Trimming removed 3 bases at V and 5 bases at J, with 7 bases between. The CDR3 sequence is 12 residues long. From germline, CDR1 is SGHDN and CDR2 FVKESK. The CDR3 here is CASSHQRETQYF. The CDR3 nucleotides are TGTGCCAGCAGCCATCAACGGGAGACCCAGTACTTC.

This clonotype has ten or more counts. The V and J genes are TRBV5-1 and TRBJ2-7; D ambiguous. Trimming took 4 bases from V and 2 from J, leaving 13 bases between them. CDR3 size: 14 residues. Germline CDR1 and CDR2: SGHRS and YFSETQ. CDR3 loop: CASSVPGNTYEQYF. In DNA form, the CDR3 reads TGCGCCAGCAGCGTGCCGGGCAACACCTACGAGCAGTACTTC.

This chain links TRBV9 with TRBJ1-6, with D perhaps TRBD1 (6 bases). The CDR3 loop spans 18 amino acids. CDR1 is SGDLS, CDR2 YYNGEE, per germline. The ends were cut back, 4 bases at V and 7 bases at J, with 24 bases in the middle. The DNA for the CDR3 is TGTGCCAGCAGCCCCCGTAGTGGGGGGGGCAGGGGAAATTCACCCCTCCACTTT. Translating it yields CASSPRSGGGRGNSPLHF.

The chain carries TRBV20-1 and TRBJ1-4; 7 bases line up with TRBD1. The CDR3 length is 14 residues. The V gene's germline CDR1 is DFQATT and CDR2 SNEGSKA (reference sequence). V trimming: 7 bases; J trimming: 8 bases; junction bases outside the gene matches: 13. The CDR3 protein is CSVILGTATEKLFF. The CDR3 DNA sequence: TGCAGTGTTATACTCGGGACAGCAACAGAAAAACTGTTTTTT.

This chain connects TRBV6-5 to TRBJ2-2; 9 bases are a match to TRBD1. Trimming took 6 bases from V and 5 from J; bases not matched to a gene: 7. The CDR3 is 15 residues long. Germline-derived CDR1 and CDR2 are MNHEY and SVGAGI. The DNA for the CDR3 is TGTGCCAGCAGCACGACAGGGGGAGGGACCGGGGAGCTGTTTTTT. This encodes CASSTTGGGTGELFF.

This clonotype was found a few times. In DNA, the CDR3 is TGTGCCAGCAGCTTGGAACGGGTGGTGAACACCGGGGAGCTGTTTTTT. Translation: CASSLERVVNTGELFF. The V call is TRBV5-5, the J call TRBJ2-2, with unresolved D. The CDR3 length is 16 residues. V lost 0 bases and J lost 1, with 10 bases in between. CDR1 and CDR2 (germline): SGHKS, YYEKEE (reference sequence).

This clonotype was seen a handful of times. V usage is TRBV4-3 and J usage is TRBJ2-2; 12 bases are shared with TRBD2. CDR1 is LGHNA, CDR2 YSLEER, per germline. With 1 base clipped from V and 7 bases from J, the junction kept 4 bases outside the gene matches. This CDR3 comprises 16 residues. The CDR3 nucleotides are TGCGCCAGCAGCCAAGGACTAGCGGGAGTTGGCGGGGAGCTGTTTTTT. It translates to CASSQGLAGVGGELFF.

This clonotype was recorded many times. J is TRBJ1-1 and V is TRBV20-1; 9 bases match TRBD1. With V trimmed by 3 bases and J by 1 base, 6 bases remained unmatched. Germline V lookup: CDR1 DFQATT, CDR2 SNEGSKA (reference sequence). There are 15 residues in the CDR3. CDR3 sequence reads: CSARRSGQGNTEAFF. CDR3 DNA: TGCAGTGCTAGGAGATCGGGACAGGGGAACACTGAAGCTTTCTTT.

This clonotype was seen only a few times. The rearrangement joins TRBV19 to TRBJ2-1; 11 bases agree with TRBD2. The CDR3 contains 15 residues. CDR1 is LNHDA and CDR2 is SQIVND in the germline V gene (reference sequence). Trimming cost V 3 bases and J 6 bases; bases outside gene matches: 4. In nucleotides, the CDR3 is TGTGCCAGTAGTATTGTTAGCGGGAGGGCCAATGAGCAGTTCTTC. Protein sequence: CASSIVSGRANEQFF.

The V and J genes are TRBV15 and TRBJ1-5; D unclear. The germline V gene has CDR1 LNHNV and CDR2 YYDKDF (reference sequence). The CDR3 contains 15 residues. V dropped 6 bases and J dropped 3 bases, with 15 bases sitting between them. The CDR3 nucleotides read TGTGCCACCAGTACTCCACCGGGCTTCAATCAGCCCCAGCATTTT. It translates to CATSTPPGFNQPQHF.

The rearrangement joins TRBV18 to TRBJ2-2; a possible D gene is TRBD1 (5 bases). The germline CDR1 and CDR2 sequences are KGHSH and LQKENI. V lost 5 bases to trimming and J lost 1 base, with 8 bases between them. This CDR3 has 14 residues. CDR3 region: CASSMGQNTGELFF. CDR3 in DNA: TGTGCCAGCTCAATGGGGCAGAACACCGGGGAGCTGTTTTTT.

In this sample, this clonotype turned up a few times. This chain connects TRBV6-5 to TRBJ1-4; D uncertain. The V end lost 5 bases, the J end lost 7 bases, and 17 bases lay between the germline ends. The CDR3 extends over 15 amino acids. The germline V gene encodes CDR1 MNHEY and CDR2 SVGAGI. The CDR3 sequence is CASSPGGSGGEKLFF. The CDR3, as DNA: TGTGCCAGCAGTCCCGGTGGGTCGGGAGGTGAAAAACTGTTTTTT.